This TCR beta chain is from a study of blood T cell repertoires in COVID-19. Whole-study context: COVID-19 samples from acute and convalescent phases originated in the United States, Italy and Spain. Nucleic acid was either cDNA or gDNA, and it came from T cells, B-cell-depleted T cells, or PBMCs.

There are 17 residues in the CDR3. J gave up 3 bases and V 5 bases, and 9 bases lay outside the gene matches. From germline, CDR1 is SEHNR and CDR2 FQNEAQ (reference sequence). In the study's own analysis: Reference gene primers were amplified, and this amplification served to estimate nucleated cell counts. TCRdb's table, derived via immunoSEQ multiplex PCR, lists solely in-frame clones and lacks some. That table furnishes V, J and clone size, whereas the DNA furnished D and trimming. This repertoire shows 100,000 or so clones, just under 95% found once; its top ten account for 4.5% to 6%. The receptor's source is a man aged 65-85 years with acute or convalescent COVID-19. The V and J genes are TRBV7-9 and TRBJ2-2; 10 bases line up with TRBD2. Sequenced sample: peripheral blood. Here the CDR3 reads CASSHGLAGADTGELFF. The DNA of the CDR3 is TGTGCCAGCAGCCACGGTCTAGCGGGAGCCGACACCGGGGAGCTGTTTTTT.